The 27 T cell receptor beta chains in this list originate from one sample, sequenced in a study of T cell changes during pregnancy in multiple sclerosis. Using immunoSEQ multiplex PCR, the repertoire was profiled, and TCRdb retains in-frame clones only, with some absent. The repertoire has approximately 50,000 clones, about 90% of them found once; the top ten carry roughly 10%. Specimen: CD8+ T cells from peripheral blood mononuclear cells, collected after pregnancy. These receptors all come from a female donor with multiple sclerosis, enrolled in a pregnancy study.

The V call is TRBV6-6, the J call TRBJ2-7, with 10 nucleotides matching TRBD1. Germline V gene lookup returns CDR1 MNHNY and CDR2 SVGAGI (reference sequence). The CDR3 is 14 residues long. V was clipped by 5 bases and J by 3 bases; unmatched bases: 4. The CDR3 loop is CASSRQGAVYEQYF. DNA of the CDR3: TGTGCCAGCAGTCGACAGGGGGCGGTCTACGAGCAGTACTTC.

The chain combines TRBV27 with TRBJ1-2; 9 positions agree with TRBD1. The V segment lost 3 bases and the J segment 4 bases; nucleotides outside the gene matches: 12. The germline CDR1 and CDR2 sequences are MNHEY and SMNVEV (reference sequence). CDR3 size: 17 residues. CDR3 protein: CASSFDLGTGFTYGYTF. CDR3 DNA sequence: TGTGCCAGCAGTTTCGATCTTGGGACAGGGTTTACCTATGGCTACACCTTC.

The rearrangement links TRBV5-6 to TRBJ1-1, with D tentatively TRBD1 (5 bases). The CDR3 is 13 amino acids. The germline CDR1 and CDR2 sequences are SGHDT and YYEEEE. V was shortened by 1 base and J by 3 bases, with 7 bases between the two germline ends. The CDR3, as DNA: TGTGCCAGCAGCTTGTGGGGGGACACTGAAGCTTTCTTT. Its protein is CASSLWGDTEAFF.

The rearrangement links TRBV5-6 to TRBJ2-1, with 10 positions matching TRBD1. V dropped 4 bases and J dropped 4; count of bases not matched to a gene: 5. Germline CDR1 and CDR2: SGHDT and YYEEEE. The CDR3 contains 15 residues. The DNA for the CDR3 is TGTGCCAGCAGCCTAGGGACAGGGGTTTACAATGAGCAGTTCTTC. Translation: CASSLGTGVYNEQFF.

This chain links TRBV6-5 with TRBJ1-5; D unclear. The CDR3 totals 15 residues. Germline values: CDR1 MNHEY, CDR2 SVGAGI. V was clipped by 0 bases and J by 3 bases, with 9 bases between them. The CDR3 DNA follows: TGTGCCAGCAGTTACTCCGACGGGATCAATCAGCCCCAGCATTTT. It codes for CASSYSDGINQPQHF.

V is TRBV30 and J is TRBJ2-5, with D perhaps TRBD2 (7 bases). Trimming left V 5 bases short and J 4 bases short, with 14 bases between. This CDR3 spans 13 amino acids. Germline values: CDR1 GTSNPN, CDR2 SVGIG (reference sequence). The chain's CDR3 is CAWVGGGPETQYF. The CDR3 coding sequence is TGTGCCTGGGTTGGGGGGGGGCCAGAGACCCAGTACTTC. Supplemented by reference TRBV30 and TRBJ2-5, the full variable domain reads SQTIHQWPATLVQPVGSPLSLECTVEGTSNPNLYWYRQAAGRGLQLLFYSVGIGQISSEVPQNLSASRPQDRQFILSSKKLLLSDSGFYLCAWVGGGPETQYFGPGTRLLVL.

J is TRBJ2-7 and V is TRBV6-5, with 8 bases that match TRBD2. Per the germline V gene, CDR1 is MNHEY and CDR2 is SVGAGI. Unmatched junction bases numbered 7, after V lost 6 bases and J lost 0 bases. The CDR3 spans 15 residues. The CDR3 here is CASSNSGESSYEQYF. The DNA for the CDR3 is TGTGCCAGCAGCAATAGCGGGGAGAGCTCCTACGAGCAGTACTTC.

The rearrangement joins TRBV5-6 to TRBJ2-5; TRBD2 matches at 15 bases. The CDR3 length is 18 residues. In germline, CDR1 is SGHDT, CDR2 YYEEEE. Trimming removed 0 bases from V and 5 bases from J; junction bases left unmatched: 8. The CDR3 DNA reads TGTGCCAGCAGCTTGGTCGGACTAGCGGGGGGGAACGGTGAGACCCAGTACTTC. The encoded protein is CASSLVGLAGGNGETQYF.

The chain couples TRBV10-2 to TRBJ1-6; D is possibly TRBD1 (5 bases). The CDR3 spans 14 residues. CDR1 is WSHSY, CDR2 SAAADI, per germline. The V end was cut by 2 bases, the J end by 11 bases, with 13 bases between. In DNA form, the CDR3 reads TGCGCCAGCAGTGAGAGCGACAGTCGCACACCCCTCCACTTT. Translating it yields CASSESDSRTPLHF.

This clone has a single count. The V and J genes are TRBV27 and TRBJ2-7; 7 nucleotides align to TRBD1. V lost 0 bases and J lost 6; bases outside the gene matches: 2. Germline assignment: CDR1 MNHEY and CDR2 SMNVEV (reference sequence). The CDR3 contains 13 residues. Here the CDR3 DNA reads TGTGCCAGCAGTTTATCGGGGGACAGCGAGCAGTACTTC. Encoded protein: CASSLSGDSEQYF.

The J gene is TRBJ1-1, the V gene TRBV2; possible D gene TRBD1, 5 bases. CDR3 length: 13 amino acids. Trimming took off 8 bases at V and 0 bases at J, with 10 bases between the two ends. CDR1 SNHLY and CDR2 FYNNEI come from the germline V gene. The CDR3 loop reads CASPTVLNTEAFF. DNA of the CDR3: TGTGCCAGCCCGACAGTTTTGAACACTGAAGCTTTCTTT.

The chain couples TRBV5-6 to TRBJ2-5; maybe TRBD1 (5 bases). Trimming pared 0 bases from V and 0 bases from J, leaving 12 bases between. This CDR3 comprises 16 residues. The germline V gene has CDR1 SGHDT and CDR2 YYEEEE. The CDR3 DNA follows: TGTGCCAGCAGCTTGGCCAGGGTCACTAACCAAGAGACCCAGTACTTC. It translates to CASSLARVTNQETQYF.

The gene calls are TRBV25-1 and TRBJ2-5; tentative D call: TRBD1 (6 bases). CDR3 length: 15 residues. Trimming took 4 bases from V and 0 from J, leaving 12 bases between them. The germline CDR1 and CDR2 sequences are MGHDK and SYGVNS. The CDR3 spells CASSAIDRNQETQYF. CDR3 nucleotides: TGTGCCAGCAGTGCTATAGACAGGAACCAAGAGACCCAGTACTTC.

To note about this clone: A read error may produce the germline difference seen at one junction end. The V and J genes are TRBV7-7 and TRBJ2-7; D not certain. CDR3 length: 13 residues. Germline V gene lookup returns CDR1 SSHAT and CDR2 FNYEAQ (reference sequence). CDR3 in DNA: TGTGCTAGCAGCTTAGAGCGCGGCGGCGAGCAGTACTTC. This encodes CASSLERGGEQYF.

The chain carries TRBV7-3 and TRBJ2-1; D is unresolved. Trimming shortened V by 5 bases and J by 10 bases, and 9 bases separated the two germline ends. Looked up from germline, CDR1 is SGHTA and CDR2 is FQGTGA. The CDR3 is 11 residues long. The CDR3 loop is CASSESQEQFF. The CDR3 bases are TGTGCCAGCAGCGAAAGTCAGGAGCAGTTCTTC.

This chain links TRBV29-1 with TRBJ2-6; no clear D. The CDR3 loop spans 17 amino acids. The germline V gene has CDR1 SQVTM and CDR2 ANQGSEA. Trimming took off 5 bases at V and 5 bases at J, with 22 bases between the two ends. This CDR3 reads CSVSVKSIQSRANVLTF. The CDR3 nucleotides are TGCAGCGTTAGCGTTAAAAGCATACAAAGTCGGGCCAACGTCCTGACTTTC.

The chain combines TRBV4-1 with TRBJ2-1; 9 positions agree with TRBD2. The J segment lost 8 bases and the V segment lost 3 bases, leaving 8 bases of the junction unmatched. CDR3 length: 15 amino acids. Germline V gene lookup returns CDR1 MGHRA and CDR2 YSYEKL. The CDR3 protein is CASSHKSGGLDEQFF. CDR3 DNA: TGCGCCAGCAGCCATAAAAGCGGGGGGCTGGATGAGCAGTTCTTC.

J is TRBJ2-1 and V is TRBV7-3; 7 bases agree with TRBD2. The CDR3 length is 14 residues. The V segment lost 3 bases and the J segment 7 bases; nucleotides outside the gene matches: 6. Germline values: CDR1 SGHTA, CDR2 FQGTGA. This CDR3 reads CASSFAGEGNEQFF. For the CDR3, the DNA is TGTGCCAGCAGCTTCGCGGGGGAGGGGAATGAGCAGTTCTTC.

V usage is TRBV4-1 and J usage is TRBJ1-4; maybe TRBD1 (5 bases). The CDR3 consists of 15 residues. Germline V lookup: CDR1 MGHRA, CDR2 YSYEKL. Trimming took 1 base from V and 3 from J, leaving 9 bases between them. CDR3 sequence reads: CASSQGGGSNEKLFF. The CDR3 DNA follows: TGCGCCAGCAGCCAAGGCGGGGGGTCTAATGAAAAACTGTTTTTT.

V gene TRBV7-9 combines with J gene TRBJ2-2; 8 bases are a match to TRBD2. V lost 5 bases, J lost 2 bases, and 7 bases stayed unmatched. CDR1 and CDR2 from the germline V gene are SEHNR and FQNEAQ (reference sequence). This CDR3 is 16 amino acids long. CDR3 sequence (DNA): TGTGCCAGCAGCCCACTAGCGGTAGCCAACACCGGGGAGCTGTTTTTT. This codes for CASSPLAVANTGELFF. The full variable domain, rest sourced from reference TRBV7-9 and TRBJ2-2, is DTGVSQNPRHKITKRGQNVTFRCDPISEHNRLYWYRQTLGQGPEFLTYFQNEAQLEKSRLLSDRFSAERPKGSFSTLEIQRTEQGDSAMYLCASSPLAVANTGELFFGEGSRLTVL.

J is TRBJ1-1 and V is TRBV4-1; 8 nucleotides align to TRBD1. Germline loops: CDR1 MGHRA, CDR2 YSYEKL. J gave up 6 bases and V 5 bases, and 5 bases lay outside the gene matches. The length of the CDR3 is 13 residues. CDR3 residues: CASSLPQGAEAFF. Written as DNA, the CDR3 is TGCGCCAGCAGCTTACCACAGGGGGCTGAAGCTTTCTTT.

This clone occurred once. The chain is built from TRBV27 and TRBJ1-2, with a weak D call TRBD1 (6 bases). The germline gives CDR1 MNHEY, CDR2 SMNVEV (reference sequence). The CDR3 spans 14 residues. V shed 5 bases and J shed 0 bases, with 10 bases lying between them. The CDR3 reads CASSLGGSNYGYTF. DNA for the CDR3: TGTGCCAGCAGTCTAGGGGGTTCTAACTATGGCTACACCTTC.

This clone appeared a single time. The V call is TRBV5-5, the J call TRBJ1-6; 9 nucleotides agree with TRBD1. Trimming removed 0 bases from V and 8 bases from J; junction bases left unmatched: 3. The CDR3 contains 15 residues. Germline CDR1 reads SGHKS; CDR2 reads YYEKEE (reference sequence). The CDR3 sequence is CASSLEGQGYSPLHF. In nucleotides, the CDR3 is TGTGCCAGCAGCTTGGAGGGACAGGGCTATTCACCCCTCCACTTT.

V is TRBV7-9 and J is TRBJ1-5; perhaps TRBD1 as D (5 bases). This CDR3 is built from 14 residues. V shed 1 base and J shed 5 bases, with 9 bases lying between them. CDR1 SEHNR and CDR2 FQNEAQ come from the germline V gene (reference sequence). The CDR3, as DNA: TGTGCCAGCAGCTTAGGGGGAGGGGATCAGCCCCAGCATTTT. Amino acids: CASSLGGGDQPQHF.

This chain links TRBV2 with TRBJ2-1; 10 bases are a match to TRBD1. V gave up 6 bases and J gave up 5 bases; unmatched junction bases: 7. In germline, CDR1 is SNHLY, CDR2 FYNNEI. The CDR3 extends over 15 amino acids. The CDR3 sequence: CASSEGQGRNNEQFF. The CDR3 DNA sequence: TGTGCCAGCAGCGAGGGACAGGGGAGGAACAATGAGCAGTTCTTC.

The chain joins TRBV27 to TRBJ2-7, with 8 bases aligning to TRBD2. Losses at the gene ends were 2 bases for V and 3 bases for J; bases not matched to a gene: 6. Germline CDR1 and CDR2: MNHEY and SMNVEV (reference sequence). The CDR3 is made up of 15 amino acids. The CDR3 here is CASSLTALADYEQYF. CDR3 bases: TGTGCCAGCAGTTTAACCGCACTAGCGGACTACGAGCAGTACTTC.

This clone came up a few times. The rearrangement joins TRBV7-9 to TRBJ1-4; 7 bases map to TRBD1. Per the germline V gene, CDR1 is SEHNR and CDR2 is FQNEAQ (reference sequence). The CDR3 is made up of 14 amino acids. The junction had 7 bases not matched to a gene; V was cut back by 4 bases and J by 8 bases. The CDR3 spells CASSSTGLGEKLFF. Written as DNA, the CDR3 is TGTGCCAGCAGCTCGACAGGGTTAGGCGAAAAACTGTTTTTT.